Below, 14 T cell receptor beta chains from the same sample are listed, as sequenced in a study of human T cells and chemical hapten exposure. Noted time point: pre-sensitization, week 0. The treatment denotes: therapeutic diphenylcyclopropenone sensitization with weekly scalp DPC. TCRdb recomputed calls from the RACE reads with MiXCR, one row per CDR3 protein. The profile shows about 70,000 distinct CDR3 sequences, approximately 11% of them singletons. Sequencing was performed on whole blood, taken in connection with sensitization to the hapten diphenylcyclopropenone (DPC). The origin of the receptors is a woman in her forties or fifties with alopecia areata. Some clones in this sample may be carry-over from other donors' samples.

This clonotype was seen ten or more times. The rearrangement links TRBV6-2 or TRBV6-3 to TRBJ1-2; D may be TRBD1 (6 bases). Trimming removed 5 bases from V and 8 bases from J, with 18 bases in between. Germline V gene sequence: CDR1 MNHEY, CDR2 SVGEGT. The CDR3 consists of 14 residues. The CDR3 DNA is TGTGCCAGCAGTCCCACCGATACAGGGAACGGCTACACCTTC. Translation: CASSPTDTGNGYTF.

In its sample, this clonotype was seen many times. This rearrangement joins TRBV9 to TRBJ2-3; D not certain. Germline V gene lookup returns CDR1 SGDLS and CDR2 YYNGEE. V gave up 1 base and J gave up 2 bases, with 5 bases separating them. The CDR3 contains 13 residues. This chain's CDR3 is CASSVYPTDTQYF. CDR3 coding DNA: TGTGCCAGCAGCGTATACCCCACAGATACGCAGTATTTT.

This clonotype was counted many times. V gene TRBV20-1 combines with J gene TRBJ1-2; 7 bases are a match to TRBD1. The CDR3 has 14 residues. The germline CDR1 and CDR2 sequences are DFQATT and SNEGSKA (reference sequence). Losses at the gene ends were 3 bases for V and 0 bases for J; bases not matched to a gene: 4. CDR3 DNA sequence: TGCAGTGCTAGTGTAGGGACAGCTAACTATGGCTACACCTTC. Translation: CSASVGTANYGYTF.

The CDR3 DNA sequence: TGCAGTGCTTTTACCCGACAGGGCACCGAAGCTTTCTTT. Its protein is CSAFTRQGTEAFF. The genes are TRBV20-1 and TRBJ1-1; TRBD1 aligns across 7 bases. CDR1 DFQATT and CDR2 SNEGSKA come from the germline V gene (reference sequence). With 5 bases clipped from V and 8 bases from J, the junction kept 11 bases outside the gene matches. CDR3 size: 13 residues.

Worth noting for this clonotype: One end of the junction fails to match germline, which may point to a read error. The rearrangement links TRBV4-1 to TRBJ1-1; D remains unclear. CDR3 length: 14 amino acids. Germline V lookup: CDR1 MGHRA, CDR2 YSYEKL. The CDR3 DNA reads TGCGCCAGCAACCAACTGACAACGGGTCTCGAAGCTTTCTTT. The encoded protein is CASNQLTTGLEAFF.

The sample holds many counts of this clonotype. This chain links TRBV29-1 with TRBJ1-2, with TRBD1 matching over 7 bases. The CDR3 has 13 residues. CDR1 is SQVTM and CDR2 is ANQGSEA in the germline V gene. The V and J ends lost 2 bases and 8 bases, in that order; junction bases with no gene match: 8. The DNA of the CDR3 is TGCAGCGTTGAACCACAGGGGTCAGGGGGCTACACCTTC. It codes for CSVEPQGSGGYTF.

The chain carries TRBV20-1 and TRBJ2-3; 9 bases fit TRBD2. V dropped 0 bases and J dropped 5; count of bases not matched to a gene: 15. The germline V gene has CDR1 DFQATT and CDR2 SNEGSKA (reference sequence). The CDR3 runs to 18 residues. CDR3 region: CSARDLLTSGSSRDTQYF. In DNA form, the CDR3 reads TGCAGTGCTAGAGATTTGCTGACTAGCGGTTCATCGAGAGATACGCAGTATTTT.

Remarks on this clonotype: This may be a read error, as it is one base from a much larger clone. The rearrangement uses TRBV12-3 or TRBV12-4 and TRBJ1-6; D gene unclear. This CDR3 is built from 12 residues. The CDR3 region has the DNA TGTGCCGGCAGTTTCTCGAATTCACCCCTCCACTTT. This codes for CAGSFSNSPLHF.

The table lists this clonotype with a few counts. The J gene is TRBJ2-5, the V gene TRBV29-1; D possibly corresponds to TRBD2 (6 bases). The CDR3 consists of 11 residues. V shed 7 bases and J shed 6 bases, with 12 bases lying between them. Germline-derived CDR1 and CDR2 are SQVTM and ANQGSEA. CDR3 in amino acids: CSGRDQKTQYF. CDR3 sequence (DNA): TGCAGCGGGCGGGATCAGAAGACCCAGTACTTC.

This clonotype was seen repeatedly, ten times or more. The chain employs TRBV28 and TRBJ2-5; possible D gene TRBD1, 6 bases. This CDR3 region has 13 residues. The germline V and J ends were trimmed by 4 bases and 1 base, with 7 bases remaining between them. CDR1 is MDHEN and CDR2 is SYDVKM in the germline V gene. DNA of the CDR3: TGTGCCAGCAGTTACAGGGTCCAAGAGACCCAGTACTTC. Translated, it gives CASSYRVQETQYF.

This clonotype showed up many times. Written as DNA, the CDR3 is TGTGCCAGCAGTTCCTTTAGGGGCCCTGCCTCCTATAATTCACCCCTCCACTTT. Translation: CASSSFRGPASYNSPLHF. This chain uses TRBV12-3 or TRBV12-4 with TRBJ1-6, with a weak D call TRBD1 (5 bases). V was pared by 4 bases and J by 0 bases, with 16 bases between. The CDR3 extends over 18 amino acids.

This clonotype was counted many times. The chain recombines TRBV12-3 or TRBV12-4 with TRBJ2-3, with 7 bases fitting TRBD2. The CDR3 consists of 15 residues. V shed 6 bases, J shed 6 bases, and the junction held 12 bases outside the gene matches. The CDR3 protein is CASSSGGTELDTQYF. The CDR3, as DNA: TGTGCCAGCAGCTCCGGGGGGACCGAACTGGATACGCAGTATTTT.

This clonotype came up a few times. CDR3 DNA sequence: TGTGCCAGCAGTTTCATATATCGACCAGATACGCAGTATTTT. Its translation: CASSFIYRPDTQYF. The chain joins TRBV27 to TRBJ2-3; D remains ambiguous. CDR1 is MNHEY and CDR2 is SMNVEV in the germline V gene (reference sequence). This CDR3 comprises 14 residues. V shed 3 bases and J shed 4 bases, with 11 bases lying between them.

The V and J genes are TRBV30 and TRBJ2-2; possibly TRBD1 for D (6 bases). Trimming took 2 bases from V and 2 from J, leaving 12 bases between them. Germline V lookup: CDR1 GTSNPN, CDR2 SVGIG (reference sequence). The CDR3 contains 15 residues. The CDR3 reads CAWSTRGGNTGELFF. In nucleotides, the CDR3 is TGTGCCTGGAGTACCCGAGGGGGAAACACCGGGGAGCTGTTTTTT.